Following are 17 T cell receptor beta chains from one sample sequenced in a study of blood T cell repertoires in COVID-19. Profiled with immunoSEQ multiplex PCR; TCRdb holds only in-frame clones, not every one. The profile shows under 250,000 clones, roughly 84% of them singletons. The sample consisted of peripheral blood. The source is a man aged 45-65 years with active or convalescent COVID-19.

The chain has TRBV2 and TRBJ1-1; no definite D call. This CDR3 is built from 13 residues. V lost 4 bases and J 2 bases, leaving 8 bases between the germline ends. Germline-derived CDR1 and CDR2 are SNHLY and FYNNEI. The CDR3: CASSAYRNTEAFF. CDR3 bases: TGTGCCAGCAGTGCATACAGAAACACTGAAGCTTTCTTT.

CDR3 DNA sequence: TGTGCCACCAGTGATTCCCAGCGGGAGGGGACCGAGCAGTACTTC. Amino acids: CATSDSQREGTEQYF. The rearrangement uses TRBV24-1 and TRBJ2-7; 10 bases agree with TRBD2. This CDR3 is 15 amino acids long. Looked up from germline, CDR1 is KGHDR and CDR2 is SFDVKD. Trimming at V came to 2 bases and at J to 6 bases, leaving 6 bases not matched to a gene.

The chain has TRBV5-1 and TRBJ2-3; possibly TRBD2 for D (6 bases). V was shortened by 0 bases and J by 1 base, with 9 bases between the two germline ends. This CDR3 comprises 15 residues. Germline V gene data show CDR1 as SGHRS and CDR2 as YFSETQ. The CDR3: CASSLAGVGTDTQYF. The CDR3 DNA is TGCGCCAGCAGCTTGGCGGGGGTCGGCACAGATACGCAGTATTTT.

The CDR3 nucleotides are TGTGCCAGCTTTCAAGGGGGGACAGGGCGAGACTACGAGCAGTACTTC. It is translated as CASFQGGTGRDYEQYF. The V call is TRBV6-4, the J call TRBJ2-7, with 9 bases fitting TRBD1. With 8 bases clipped from V and 3 bases from J, the junction kept 14 bases outside the gene matches. The CDR3 has 16 residues. From germline, CDR1 is MRHNA and CDR2 SNTAGT.

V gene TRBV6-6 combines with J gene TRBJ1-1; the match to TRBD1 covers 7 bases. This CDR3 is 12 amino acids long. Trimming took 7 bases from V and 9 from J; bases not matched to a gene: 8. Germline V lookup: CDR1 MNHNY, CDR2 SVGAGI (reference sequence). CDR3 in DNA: TGTGCCAGCACAAGGGGGCAGGGGAAAGCTTTCTTT. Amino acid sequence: CASTRGQGKAFF.

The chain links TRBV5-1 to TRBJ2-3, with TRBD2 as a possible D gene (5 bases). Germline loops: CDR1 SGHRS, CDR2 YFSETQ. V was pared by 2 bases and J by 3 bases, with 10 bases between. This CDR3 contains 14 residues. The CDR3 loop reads CASSLTRNTDTQYF. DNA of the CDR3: TGCGCCAGCAGCTTAACTAGGAATACAGATACGCAGTATTTT.

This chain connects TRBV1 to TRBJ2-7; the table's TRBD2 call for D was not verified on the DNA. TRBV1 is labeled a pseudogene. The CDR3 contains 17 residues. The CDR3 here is CTSSQDRTGGYPYEQYV. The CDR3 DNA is TGCACCAGCAGCCAAGATCGAACGGGGGGATACCCCTACGAGCAGTACGTC.

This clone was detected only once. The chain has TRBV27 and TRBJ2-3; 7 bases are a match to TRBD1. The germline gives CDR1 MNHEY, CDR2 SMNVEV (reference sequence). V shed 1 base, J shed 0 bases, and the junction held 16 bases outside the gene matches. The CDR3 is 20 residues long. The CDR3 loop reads CASSLFRWGQHISSTDTQYF. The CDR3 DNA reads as TGTGCCAGCAGTTTATTTCGGTGGGGACAGCATATATCTAGCACAGATACGCAGTATTTT.

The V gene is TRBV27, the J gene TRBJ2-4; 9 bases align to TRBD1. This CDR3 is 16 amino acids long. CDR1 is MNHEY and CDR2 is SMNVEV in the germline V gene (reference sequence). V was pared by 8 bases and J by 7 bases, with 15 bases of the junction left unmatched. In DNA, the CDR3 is TGTGCCAGCTCTCAGGGGACAGGGAATTTATGGAACATTCAGTACTTC. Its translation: CASSQGTGNLWNIQYF.

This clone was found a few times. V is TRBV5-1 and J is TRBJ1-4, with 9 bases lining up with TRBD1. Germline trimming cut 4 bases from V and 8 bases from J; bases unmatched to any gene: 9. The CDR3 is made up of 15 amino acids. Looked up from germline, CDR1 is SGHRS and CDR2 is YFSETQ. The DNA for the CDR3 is TGCGCCAGCAGCCTTGGGACAGGGTTCGGGGAAAAACTGTTTTTT. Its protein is CASSLGTGFGEKLFF.

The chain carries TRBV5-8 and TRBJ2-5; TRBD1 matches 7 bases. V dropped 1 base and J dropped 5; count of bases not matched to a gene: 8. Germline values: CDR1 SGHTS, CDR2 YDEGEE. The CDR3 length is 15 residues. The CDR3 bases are TGTGCCAGCAGCTTGTTCTACAGGGGACGGGAGACCCAGTACTTC. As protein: CASSLFYRGRETQYF.

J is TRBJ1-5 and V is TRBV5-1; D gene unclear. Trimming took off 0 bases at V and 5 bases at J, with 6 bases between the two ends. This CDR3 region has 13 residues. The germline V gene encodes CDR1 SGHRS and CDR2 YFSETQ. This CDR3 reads CASSLVPDQPQHF. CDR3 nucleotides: TGCGCCAGCAGCTTGGTTCCGGATCAGCCCCAGCATTTT.

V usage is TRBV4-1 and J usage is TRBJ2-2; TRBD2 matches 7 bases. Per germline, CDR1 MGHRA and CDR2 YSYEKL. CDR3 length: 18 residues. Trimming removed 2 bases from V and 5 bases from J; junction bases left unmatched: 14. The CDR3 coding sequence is TGCGCCAGCAGCCAAAGTCCGTCTAGCGGACCTAGTACCGGGGAGCTGTTTTTT. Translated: CASSQSPSSGPSTGELFF.

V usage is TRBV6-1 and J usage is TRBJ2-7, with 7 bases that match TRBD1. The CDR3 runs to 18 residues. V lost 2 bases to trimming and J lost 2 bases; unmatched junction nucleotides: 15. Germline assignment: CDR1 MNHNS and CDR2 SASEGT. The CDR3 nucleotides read TGTGCCAGCAGTGAAAGAGGGGACAGTCCCTTTCCCCCCTACGAGCAGTACTTC. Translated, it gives CASSERGDSPFPPYEQYF.

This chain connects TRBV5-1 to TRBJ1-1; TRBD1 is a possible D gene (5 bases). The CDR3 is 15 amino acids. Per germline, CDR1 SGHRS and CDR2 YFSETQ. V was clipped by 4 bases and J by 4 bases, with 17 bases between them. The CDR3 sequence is CASSPAGVGFTEAFF. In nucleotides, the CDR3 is TGCGCCAGCAGCCCGGCGGGGGTAGGGTTCACTGAAGCTTTCTTT.

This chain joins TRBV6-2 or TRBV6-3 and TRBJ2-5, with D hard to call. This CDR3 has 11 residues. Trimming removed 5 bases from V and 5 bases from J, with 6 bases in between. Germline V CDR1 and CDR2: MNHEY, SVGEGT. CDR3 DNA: TGTGCCAGCAGTCAGGCGGAGACCCAGTACTTC. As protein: CASSQAETQYF.

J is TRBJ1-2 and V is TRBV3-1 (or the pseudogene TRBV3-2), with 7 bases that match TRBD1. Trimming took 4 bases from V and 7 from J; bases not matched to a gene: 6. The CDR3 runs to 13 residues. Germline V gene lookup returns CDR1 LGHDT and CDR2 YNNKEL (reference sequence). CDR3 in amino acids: CASSPRQGSGYTF. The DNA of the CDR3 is TGTGCCAGCAGCCCGAGACAGGGATCTGGCTACACCTTC.